This entry is about one T cell receptor beta chain. The antigen is not known. Amplification used 60 Vbeta primers and 13 Jbeta primers. Assay: immunoSEQ multiplex PCR; the TCRdb copy retains only in-frame clones and omits some. The sample yields 150,000 to 200,000 clones, around 78% seen once. The germline V gene encodes CDR1 SEHNR and CDR2 FQNEAQ (reference sequence). V gave up 2 bases and J gave up 3 bases, with 8 bases separating them. The CDR3 runs to 13 residues. These data originate in a study of cytomegalovirus exposure and HLA in healthy donors. Study background: From roughly 180 million T cells, an earlier analysis saw 100 million to 140 million unique TCR beta sequences. General study results and limits: The study reported that TCR beta sequences accurately predicted HLA-A and HLA-B alleles in most subjects.

Sequenced: PBMCs. The TCR comes from a woman aged 25 to 39 in good health and CMV-seropositive. The chain combines TRBV7-9 with TRBJ2-7; D ambiguous. CDR3 DNA: TGTGCCAGCAGCTTAATCCCAGACTACGAGCAGTACTTC. Encoded protein: CASSLIPDYEQYF.